This TCR beta chain was documented in a study of cytomegalovirus exposure and HLA in healthy donors. Regarding the study as a whole: The records held CMV serostatus as the only immune exposure information. Later analysis associated a missense DCLRE1C variant with TCR beta V- and J-gene trimming.

PCR primers comprised 60 Vbeta and 13 Jbeta primers. The table came from immunoSEQ multiplex PCR; TCRdb's copy has only in-frame clones and leaves some out. The repertoire table contains about 52,000 clones. A word on this clone: Antigen: not known.

The V end lost 4 bases, the J end lost 3 bases, and 8 bases lay between the germline ends. CDR3 size: 14 residues. In germline, CDR1 is SGHRS, CDR2 YFSETQ. Sequenced input: PBMCs. The sequence derives from a woman between 45 and 60 years old in good health and CMV-seropositive. The V and J genes are TRBV5-1 and TRBJ1-6, with D perhaps TRBD1 (6 bases). The CDR3 nucleotides are TGCGCCAGCAGCAGGGACATCTATAATTCACCCCTCCACTTT. Its protein is CASSRDIYNSPLHF. The full variable domain, completed using reference TRBV5-1 and TRBJ1-6, is KAGVTQTPRYLIKTRGQQVTLSCSPISGHRSVSWYQQTPGQGLQFLFEYFSETQRNKGNFPGRFSGRQFSNSRSEMNVSTLELGDSALYLCASSRDIYNSPLHFGNGTRLTVT.